The subject of this entry is one TCR beta chain. The CDR3 has 15 residues. The germline V gene encodes CDR1 SEHNR and CDR2 FQNEAQ (reference sequence). Trimming shortened V by 1 base and J by 9 bases, and 16 bases separated the two germline ends. Authors' processing steps: Reference gene primers were amplified, and this amplification served to estimate nucleated cell counts. Assay used: immunoSEQ multiplex PCR; TCRdb lists only in-frame clones, some missing. The V and J calls and clone size come from that table; D and trimming were worked out from the DNA. The table has about 180,000 clones, roughly 82% seen once. These data come from a study of blood T cell repertoires in COVID-19. On the study more broadly: Italy, Spain and the United States were the sources of the convalescent and acute COVID-19 samples. The cDNA or gDNA used as material had been derived from T cells, B-cell-depleted T cells, or PBMCs.

The chain couples TRBV7-9 to TRBJ2-1; no definite D call. This clonotype was obtained from an older woman with acute or convalescent COVID-19. Sequencing was done on a sample of peripheral blood. The DNA for the CDR3 is TGTGCCAGCAGCTTAGTTTCCGGTGTCGGCGGTGAGCAGTTCTTC. Translated, it gives CASSLVSGVGGEQFF.